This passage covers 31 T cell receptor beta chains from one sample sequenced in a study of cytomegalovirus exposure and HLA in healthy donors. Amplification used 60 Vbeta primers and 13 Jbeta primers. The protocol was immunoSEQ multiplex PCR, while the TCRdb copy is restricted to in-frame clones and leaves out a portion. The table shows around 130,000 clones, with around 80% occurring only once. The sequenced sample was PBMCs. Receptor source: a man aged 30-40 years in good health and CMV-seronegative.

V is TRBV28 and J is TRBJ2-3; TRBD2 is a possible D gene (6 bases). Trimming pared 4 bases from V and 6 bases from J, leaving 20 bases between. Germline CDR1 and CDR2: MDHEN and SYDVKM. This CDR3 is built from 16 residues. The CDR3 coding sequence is TGTGCCAGCAGTTCCCCCGGAGGGCAGCAGAAGGATACGCAGTATTTT. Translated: CASSSPGGQQKDTQYF.

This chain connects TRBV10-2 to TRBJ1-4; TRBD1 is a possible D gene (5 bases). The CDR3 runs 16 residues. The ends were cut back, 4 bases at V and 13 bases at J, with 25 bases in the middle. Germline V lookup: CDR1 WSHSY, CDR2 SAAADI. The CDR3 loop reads CASSGWGGTHHGGLFF. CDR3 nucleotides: TGCGCCAGCAGTGGCTGGGGGGGGACCCACCATGGAGGACTGTTTTTT.

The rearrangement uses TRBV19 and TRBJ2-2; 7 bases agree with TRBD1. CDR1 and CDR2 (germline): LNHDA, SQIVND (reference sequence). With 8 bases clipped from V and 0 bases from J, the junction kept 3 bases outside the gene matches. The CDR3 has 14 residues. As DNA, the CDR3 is TGTGCCAGTCGACAGGGAACGAACACCGGGGAGCTGTTTTTT. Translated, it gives CASRQGTNTGELFF.

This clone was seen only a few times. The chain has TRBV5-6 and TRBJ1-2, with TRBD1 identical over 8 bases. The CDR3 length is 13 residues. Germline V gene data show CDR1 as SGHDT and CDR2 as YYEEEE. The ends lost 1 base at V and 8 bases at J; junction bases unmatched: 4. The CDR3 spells CASSLRQGSGYTF. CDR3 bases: TGTGCCAGCAGCTTGAGACAGGGGAGCGGCTACACCTTC.

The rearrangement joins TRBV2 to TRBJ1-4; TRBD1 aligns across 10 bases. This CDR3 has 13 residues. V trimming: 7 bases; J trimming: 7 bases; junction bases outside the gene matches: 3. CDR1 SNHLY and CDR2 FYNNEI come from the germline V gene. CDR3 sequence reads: CASKGTGAEKLFF. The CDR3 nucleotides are TGTGCCAGCAAGGGGACAGGGGCTGAAAAACTGTTTTTT.

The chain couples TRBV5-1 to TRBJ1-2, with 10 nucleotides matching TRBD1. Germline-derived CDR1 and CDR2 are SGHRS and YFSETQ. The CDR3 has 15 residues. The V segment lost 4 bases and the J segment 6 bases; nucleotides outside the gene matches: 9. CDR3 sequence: CASSGPGTGEHGYTF. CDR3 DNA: TGCGCCAGCAGCGGCCCCGGGACAGGGGAACATGGCTACACCTTC.

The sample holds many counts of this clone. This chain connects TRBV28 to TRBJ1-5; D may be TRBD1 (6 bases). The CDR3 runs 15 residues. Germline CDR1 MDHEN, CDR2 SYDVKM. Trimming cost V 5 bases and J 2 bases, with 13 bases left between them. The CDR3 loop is CASSPTGHGNQPQHF. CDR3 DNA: TGTGCCAGCAGTCCCACAGGGCACGGCAATCAGCCCCAGCATTTT. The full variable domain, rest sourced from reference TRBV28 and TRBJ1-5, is DVKVTQSSRYLVKRTGEKVFLECVQDMDHENMFWYRQDPGLGLRLIYFSYDVKMKEKGDIPEGYSVSREKKERFSLILESASTNQTSMYLCASSPTGHGNQPQHFGDGTRLSIL.

For the CDR3, the DNA is TGTGCCAGCAGAACAGGGACAGGTAGGACTGAAGCTTTCTTT. It specifies CASRTGTGRTEAFF. J is TRBJ1-1 and V is TRBV6-6; TRBD1 matches at 8 bases. The V gene's germline CDR1 is MNHNY and CDR2 SVGAGI (reference sequence). This CDR3 spans 14 amino acids. The V and J ends lost 6 bases and 5 bases, in that order; junction bases with no gene match: 8.

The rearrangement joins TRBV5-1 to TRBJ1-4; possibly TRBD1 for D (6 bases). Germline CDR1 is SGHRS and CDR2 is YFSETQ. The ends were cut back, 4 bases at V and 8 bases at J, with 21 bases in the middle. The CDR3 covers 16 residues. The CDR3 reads CASSPERGGGGEKLFF. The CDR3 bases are TGCGCCAGCAGCCCGGAACGGGGAGGGGGAGGCGAAAAACTGTTTTTT.

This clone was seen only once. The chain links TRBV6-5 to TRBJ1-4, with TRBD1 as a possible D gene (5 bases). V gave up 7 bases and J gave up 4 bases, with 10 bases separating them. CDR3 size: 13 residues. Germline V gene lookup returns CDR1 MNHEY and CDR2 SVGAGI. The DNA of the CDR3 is TGTGCCAGCAAACCAGGGAATAATGAAAAACTGTTTTTT. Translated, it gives CASKPGNNEKLFF.

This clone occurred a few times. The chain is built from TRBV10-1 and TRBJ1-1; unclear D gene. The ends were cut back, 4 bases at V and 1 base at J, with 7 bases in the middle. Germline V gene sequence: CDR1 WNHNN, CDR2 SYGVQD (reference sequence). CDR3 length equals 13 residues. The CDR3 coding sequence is TGCGCCAGCAGTGTACGGGGGAACACTGAAGCTTTCTTT. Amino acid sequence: CASSVRGNTEAFF.

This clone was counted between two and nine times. The CDR3 loop is CASSPQGTANEQFF. The CDR3 DNA is TGTGCCAGCTCCCCTCAGGGGACAGCCAATGAGCAGTTCTTC. The V and J genes are TRBV18 and TRBJ2-1; the match to TRBD1 covers 7 bases. The V gene's germline CDR1 is KGHSH and CDR2 LQKENI. The CDR3 contains 14 residues. The junction had 8 bases not matched to a gene; V was cut back by 6 bases and J by 6 bases.

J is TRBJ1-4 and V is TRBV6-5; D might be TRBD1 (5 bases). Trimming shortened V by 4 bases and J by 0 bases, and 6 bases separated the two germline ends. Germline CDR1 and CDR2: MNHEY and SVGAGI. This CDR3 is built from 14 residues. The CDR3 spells CASSSQATNEKLFF. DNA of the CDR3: TGTGCCAGCAGTTCACAGGCAACTAATGAAAAACTGTTTTTT.

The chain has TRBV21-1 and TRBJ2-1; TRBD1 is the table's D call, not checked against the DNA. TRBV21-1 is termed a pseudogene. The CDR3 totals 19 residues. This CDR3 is CASSSLGTGGPRGYNEQFF. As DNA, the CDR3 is TGTGCCAGCAGCAGTCTCGGGACAGGGGGTCCGAGGGGCTACAATGAGCAGTTCTTC.

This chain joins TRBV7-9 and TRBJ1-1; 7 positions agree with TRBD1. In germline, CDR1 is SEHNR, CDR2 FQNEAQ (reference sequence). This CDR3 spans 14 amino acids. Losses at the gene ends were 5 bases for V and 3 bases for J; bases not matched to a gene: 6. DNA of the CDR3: TGTGCCAGCAGCCCTGGACAGGAGCACACTGAAGCTTTCTTT. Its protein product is CASSPGQEHTEAFF.

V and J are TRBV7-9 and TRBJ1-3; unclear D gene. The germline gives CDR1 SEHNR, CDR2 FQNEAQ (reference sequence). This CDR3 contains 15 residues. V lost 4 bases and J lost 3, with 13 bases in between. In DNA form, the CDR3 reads TGTGCCAGCAGCTCCCTTAGTAAAGTTGGAAACACCATATATTTT. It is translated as CASSSLSKVGNTIYF.

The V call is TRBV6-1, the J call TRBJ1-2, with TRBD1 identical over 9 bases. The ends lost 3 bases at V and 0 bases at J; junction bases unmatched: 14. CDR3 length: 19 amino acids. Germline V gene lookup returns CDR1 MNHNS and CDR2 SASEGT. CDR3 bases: TGTGCCAGCAGTGAGCACCCCGGGACAGGGTACCCCACTAACTATGGCTACACCTTC. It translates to CASSEHPGTGYPTNYGYTF.

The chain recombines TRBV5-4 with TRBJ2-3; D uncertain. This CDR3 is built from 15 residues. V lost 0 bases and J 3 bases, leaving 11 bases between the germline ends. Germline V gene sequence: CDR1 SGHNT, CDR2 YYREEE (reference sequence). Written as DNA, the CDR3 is TGTGCCAGCAGCTTGGATCCAGCTAGGACAGATACGCAGTATTTT. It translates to CASSLDPARTDTQYF.

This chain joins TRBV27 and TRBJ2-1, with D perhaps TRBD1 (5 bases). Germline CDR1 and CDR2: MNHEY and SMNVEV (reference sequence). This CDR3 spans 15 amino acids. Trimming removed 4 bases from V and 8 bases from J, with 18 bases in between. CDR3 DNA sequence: TGTGCCAGCAGTTGGGGCAGTAGTAGTCACGATGAGCAGTTCTTC. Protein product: CASSWGSSSHDEQFF.

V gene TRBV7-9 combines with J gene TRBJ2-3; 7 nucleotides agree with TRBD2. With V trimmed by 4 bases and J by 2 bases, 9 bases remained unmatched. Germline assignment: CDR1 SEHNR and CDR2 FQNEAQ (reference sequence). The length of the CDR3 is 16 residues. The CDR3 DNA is TGTGCCAGCAGCTCGCCTCTGGCGGGGGTCACAGATACGCAGTATTTT. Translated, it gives CASSSPLAGVTDTQYF.

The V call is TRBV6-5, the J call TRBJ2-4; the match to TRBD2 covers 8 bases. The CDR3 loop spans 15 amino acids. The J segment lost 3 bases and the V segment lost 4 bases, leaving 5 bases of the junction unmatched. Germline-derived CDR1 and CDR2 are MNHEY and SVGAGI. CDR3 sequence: CASSSGGGSKNIQYF. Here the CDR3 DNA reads TGTGCCAGCAGTTCGGGCGGGGGGAGCAAAAACATTCAGTACTTC.

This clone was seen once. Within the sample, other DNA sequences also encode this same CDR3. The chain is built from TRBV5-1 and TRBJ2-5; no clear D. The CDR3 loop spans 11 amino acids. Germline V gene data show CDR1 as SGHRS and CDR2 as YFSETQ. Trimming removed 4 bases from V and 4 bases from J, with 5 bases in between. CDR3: CASSLSETQYF. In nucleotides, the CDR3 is TGCGCCAGCAGCCTATCAGAGACCCAGTACTTC.

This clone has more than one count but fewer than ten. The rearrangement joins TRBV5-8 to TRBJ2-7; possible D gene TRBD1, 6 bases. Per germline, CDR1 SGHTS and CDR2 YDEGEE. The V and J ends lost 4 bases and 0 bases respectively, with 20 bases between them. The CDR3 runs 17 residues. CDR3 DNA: TGTGCCAGCAGCGTTCTCACAGGGACCTTTATCTCCTACGAGCAGTACTTC. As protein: CASSVLTGTFISYEQYF. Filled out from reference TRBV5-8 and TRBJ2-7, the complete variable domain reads EAGVTQSPTHLIKTRGQQATLRCSPISGHTSVYWYQQALGLGLQFLLWYDEGEERNRGNFPPRFSGRQFPNYSSELNVNALELEDSALYLCASSVLTGTFISYEQYFGPGTRLTVT.

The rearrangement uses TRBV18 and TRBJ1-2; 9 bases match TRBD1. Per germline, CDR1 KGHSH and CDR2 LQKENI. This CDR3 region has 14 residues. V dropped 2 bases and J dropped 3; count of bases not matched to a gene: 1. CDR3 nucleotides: TGTGCCAGCTCACCAGGGGACAGGGACTATGGCTACACCTTC. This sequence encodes CASSPGDRDYGYTF.

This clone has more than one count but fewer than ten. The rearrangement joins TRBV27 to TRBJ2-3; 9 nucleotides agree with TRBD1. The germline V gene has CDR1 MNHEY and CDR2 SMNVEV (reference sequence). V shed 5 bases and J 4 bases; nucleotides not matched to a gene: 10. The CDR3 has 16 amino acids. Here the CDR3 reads CASSGLTGGTADTQYF. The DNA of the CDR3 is TGTGCCAGCAGTGGCCTGACAGGGGGTACAGCAGATACGCAGTATTTT.

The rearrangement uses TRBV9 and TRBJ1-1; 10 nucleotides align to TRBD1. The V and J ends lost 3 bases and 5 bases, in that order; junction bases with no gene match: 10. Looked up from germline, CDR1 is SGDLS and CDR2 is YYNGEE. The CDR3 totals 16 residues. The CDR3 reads CASSEVGTGVGTEAFF. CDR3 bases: TGTGCCAGCAGCGAGGTGGGGACAGGGGTGGGAACTGAAGCTTTCTTT.

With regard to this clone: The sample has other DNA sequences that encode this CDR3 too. CDR3 amino acids: CSVARDNEQFF. The CDR3 nucleotides read TGCAGCGTTGCCAGGGACAATGAGCAGTTCTTC. V usage is TRBV29-1 and J usage is TRBJ2-1, with D perhaps matching TRBD1 (5 bases). The CDR3 contains 11 residues. CDR1 and CDR2 from the germline V gene are SQVTM and ANQGSEA. V dropped 4 bases and J dropped 5 bases, with 6 bases sitting between them.

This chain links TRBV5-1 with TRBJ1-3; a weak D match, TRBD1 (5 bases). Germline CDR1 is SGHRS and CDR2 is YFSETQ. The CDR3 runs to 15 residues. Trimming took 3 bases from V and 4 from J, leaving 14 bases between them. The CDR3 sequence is CASSWGRGEGNTIYF. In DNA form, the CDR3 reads TGCGCCAGCAGCTGGGGTAGGGGCGAAGGAAACACCATATATTTT.

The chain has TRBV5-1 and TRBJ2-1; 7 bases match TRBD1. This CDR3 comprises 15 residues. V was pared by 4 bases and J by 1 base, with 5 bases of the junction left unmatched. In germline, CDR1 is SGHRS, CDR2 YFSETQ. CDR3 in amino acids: CASSGGQLSYNEQFF. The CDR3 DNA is TGCGCCAGCAGCGGGGGACAGTTGTCCTACAATGAGCAGTTCTTC.

CDR3 loop: CAWSVQLAGAINEQFF. The CDR3 coding sequence is TGTGCCTGGAGTGTACAACTAGCGGGAGCCATCAATGAGCAGTTCTTC. The chain uses TRBV30 and TRBJ2-1, with TRBD2 matching 11 bases. The CDR3 sequence is 16 residues long. Germline V CDR1 and CDR2: GTSNPN, SVGIG (reference sequence). V lost 0 bases to trimming and J lost 6 bases; unmatched junction nucleotides: 7.

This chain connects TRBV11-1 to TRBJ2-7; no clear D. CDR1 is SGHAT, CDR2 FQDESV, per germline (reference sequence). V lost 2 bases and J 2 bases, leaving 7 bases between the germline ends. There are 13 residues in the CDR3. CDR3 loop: CASSLLAAYEQYF. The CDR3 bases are TGTGCCAGCAGCTTACTCGCGGCCTACGAGCAGTACTTC.